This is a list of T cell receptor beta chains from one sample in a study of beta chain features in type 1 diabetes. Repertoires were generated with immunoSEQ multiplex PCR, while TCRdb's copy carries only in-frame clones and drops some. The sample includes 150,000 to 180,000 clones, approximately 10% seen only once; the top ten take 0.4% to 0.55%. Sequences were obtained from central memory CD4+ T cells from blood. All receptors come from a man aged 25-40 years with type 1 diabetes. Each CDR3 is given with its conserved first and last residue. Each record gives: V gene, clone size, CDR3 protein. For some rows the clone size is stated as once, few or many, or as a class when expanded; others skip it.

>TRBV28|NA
CASSLPGQGADTQYF
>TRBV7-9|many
CASSLGNSGNDNEQFF
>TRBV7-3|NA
CASSLSYGNTIYF
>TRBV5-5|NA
CASSWDIYNEQFF
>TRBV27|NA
CASSLWGGGDNQPQHF
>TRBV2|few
CASSEQSNEQFF
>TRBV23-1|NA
CASRNRGRGTNTGELFF
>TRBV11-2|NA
CASSRQGYEDTQYF
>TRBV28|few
CASSLSRVPGGYTF
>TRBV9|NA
CASSVRGEGDEQYF
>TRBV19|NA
CASRVGNEQFF
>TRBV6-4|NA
CASSALAGPYNEQFF
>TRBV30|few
CAWRMLAGGPATQYF
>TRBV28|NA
CASSPPGTGQFNYGYTF
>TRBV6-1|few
CASRQGAEQYF
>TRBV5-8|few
CASSLAPRQGSGYTF
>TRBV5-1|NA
CASSGGLATNEQFF
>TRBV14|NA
CASSQGGDQPQHF
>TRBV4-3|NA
CASSQDMYRRPSGQSYNEQFF
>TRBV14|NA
CASSQGLYSAGYEQFF
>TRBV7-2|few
CASSLAPLAGTDTQYF
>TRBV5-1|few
CASSLHDGIEQFF
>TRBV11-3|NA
CASSDRNTEAFF
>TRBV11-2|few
CASSPIDRTTDTQYF
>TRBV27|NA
CASSDRGGGEKLFF
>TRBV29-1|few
CSVLTGLNQPQHF
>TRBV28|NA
CASSFSDRGYTF
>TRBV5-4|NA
CASTPSGGSYEQYF
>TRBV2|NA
CASRATSVYEQYF
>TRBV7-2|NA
CASSPIRGLTRNEQFF
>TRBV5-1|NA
CASSLGTSGGSETQYF
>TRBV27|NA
CASSFWRARAYEQYF
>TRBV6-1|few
CASSSGTSGPGEQFF
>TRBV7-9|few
CASSPGGEETQYF
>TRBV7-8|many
CASSLAGFLWPAFF
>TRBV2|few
CASRGEGDNQPQHF
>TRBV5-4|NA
CASSMLLAGSTDTQYF
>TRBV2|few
CASRATGGTEFF
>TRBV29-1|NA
CSVLRDTSPEQYF
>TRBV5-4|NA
CASTSSGYNEQFF
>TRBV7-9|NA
CASSLAVGLADEQFF